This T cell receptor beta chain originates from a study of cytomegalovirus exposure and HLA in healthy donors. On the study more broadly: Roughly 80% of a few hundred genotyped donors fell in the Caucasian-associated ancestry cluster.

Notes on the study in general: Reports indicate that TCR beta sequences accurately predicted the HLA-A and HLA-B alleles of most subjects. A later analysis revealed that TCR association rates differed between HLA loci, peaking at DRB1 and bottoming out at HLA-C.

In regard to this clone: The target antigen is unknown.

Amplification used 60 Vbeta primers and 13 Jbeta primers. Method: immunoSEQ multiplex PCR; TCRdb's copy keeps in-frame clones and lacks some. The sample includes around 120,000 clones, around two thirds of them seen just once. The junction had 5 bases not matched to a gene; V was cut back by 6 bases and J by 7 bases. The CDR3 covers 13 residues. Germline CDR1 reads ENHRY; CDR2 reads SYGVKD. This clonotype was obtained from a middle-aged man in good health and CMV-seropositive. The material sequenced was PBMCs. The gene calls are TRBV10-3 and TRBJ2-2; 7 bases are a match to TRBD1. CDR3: CAIRDRNFGELFF. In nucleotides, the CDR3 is TGTGCCATCAGGGACAGGAACTTCGGGGAGCTGTTTTTT.